These T cell receptor beta chains were read from a single sample in a study of Tregs in tolerant kidney transplant recipients. Assay used: immunoSEQ multiplex PCR; TCRdb lists only in-frame clones, some missing. The table records about 77,000 clones, about 98% of them present only once. The sequencing used CD4+ T cells from blood, collected before the transplant. The receptors were gathered from a human donor who received a combined kidney and bone marrow transplant. Each CDR3 is given with its conserved first and last residue. A D gene is named only where the DNA matches it firmly. Clone size, where shown, is once, few, many, or a class for clones that have expanded.

v_gene,j_gene,d_gene,abundance,CDR3nt,CDR3aa
TRBV19,TRBJ2-7,TRBD1,once,TGTGCCAGTAGTATTTTACCGGGACAGGGCTCCTACGAGCAGTACTTC,CASSILPGQGSYEQYF
TRBV5-1,TRBJ2-6,TRBD1,-,TGCGCCAGCAGCGATACAGGGGAGGCCAACGTCCTGACTTTC,CASSDTGEANVLTF
TRBV25-1,TRBJ2-7,TRBD2,-,TGTGCCAGCACCCTACTTGGAGATAGCGGGGAGCAGTACTTC,CASTLLGDSGEQYF
TRBV5-1,TRBJ1-1,-,-,TGCGCCAGCAGCTTATCGCAGGGGAACACTGAAGCTTTCTTT,CASSLSQGNTEAFF
TRBV5-4,TRBJ1-2,-,-,TGTGCCAGCAGCCTGTATGAGTACCGTGGCTATGGCTACACCTTC,CASSLYEYRGYGYTF
TRBV4-1,TRBJ2-3,-,-,TGCGCCAGCAGCCCGGGAGCGGCCACAGATACGCAGTATTTT,CASSPGAATDTQYF
TRBV5-5,TRBJ2-1,TRBD2,-,TGTGCCAGCAGTCTGTTACTTGGGGGTCGGCTTAGCGGGAGCTACAATGAGCAGTTCTTC,CASSLLLGGRLSGSYNEQFF
TRBV5-5,TRBJ1-1,-,-,TGTGCCAGCAGCTTGGGCATAGTCGCAGGCGCAAACACTGAAGCTTTCTTT,CASSLGIVAGANTEAFF
TRBV5-1,TRBJ2-1,TRBD2,-,TGCGCCAGCTCTCGGACTAGCGGGAAGTACAATGAGCAGTTCTTC,CASSRTSGKYNEQFF
TRBV4-2,TRBJ2-3,TRBD2,-,TGTGCCAGCAGCCAGGGACTAGCGGGAGCAGATACGCAGTATTTT,CASSQGLAGADTQYF
TRBV19,TRBJ2-5,-,-,TGTGCCAGTAGTCTGCCCAATTTAGAGGTGGAGACCCAGTACTTC,CASSLPNLEVETQYF
TRBV19,TRBJ2-6,-,-,TGTGCCAGTAGTATAGGCAGATCCGGGGCCAACGTCCTGACTTTC,CASSIGRSGANVLTF
TRBV5-3,TRBJ2-1,-,-,TGTGCCAGAAGCCCCCGACTAGTATTCTACAATGAGCAGTTCTTC,CARSPRLVFYNEQFF
TRBV18,TRBJ2-1,TRBD1,-,TGTGCCAGCTCACCACAAGAGACAGGGCATTTGCTCTTC,CASSPQETGHLLF
TRBV28,TRBJ2-5,-,-,TGTGCCAGCAGTTTAGGGGGGTCGAAGACCCAGTACTTC,CASSLGGSKTQYF
TRBV7-9,TRBJ2-2,-,few,TGTGCCAGCAGCCCCTACAGGGTATCCTCGTTAACCGGGGAGCTGTTTTTT,CASSPYRVSSLTGELFF
TRBV29-1,TRBJ1-5,TRBD1,-,TGCAGCGGAGTTGGATTTTCCGGACAGGGGCGTCAGCCCCAGCATTTT,CSGVGFSGQGRQPQHF
TRBV9,TRBJ2-2,-,-,TGTGCCAGCAGCGTATCCTCGGGGTACGGGGAGCTGTTTTTT,CASSVSSGYGELFF
TRBV7-2,TRBJ2-1,TRBD2,once,TGTGCCAGCAGCTTAGCGCTTCCTAGCGGGGGCTACAATGAGCAGTTCTTC,CASSLALPSGGYNEQFF
TRBV4-1,TRBJ2-4,TRBD1,-,TGCGCCAGCAGCCAGCCCCTGGACAGGGGAAACATTCAGTACTTC,CASSQPLDRGNIQYF
TRBV7-9,TRBJ2-5,-,-,TGTGCCAGCAGCTCGGAGGGGGGGTTTGGGCACCAAGAGACCCAGTACTTC,CASSSEGGFGHQETQYF
TRBV30,TRBJ1-6,-,-,TGTGCCTGGAGTGTAGCGGGGGGGGTTGGTAATTCACCCCTCCACTTT,CAWSVAGGVGNSPLHF
TRBV11-3,TRBJ1-1,-,-,TGTGCCAGCAGCGACAGTGCTGAAGCTTTCTTT,CASSDSAEAFF
TRBV2,TRBJ2-3,TRBD2,-,TGTGCCAGCAGTCACCCCTGGGGTAGCGGGAGTGCAGATACGCAGTATTTT,CASSHPWGSGSADTQYF
TRBV27,TRBJ2-7,-,-,TGTGCCAGCAGTGAGGTAGGCGGGGCTACCCCCTACGAGCAGTACTTC,CASSEVGGATPYEQYF
TRBV18,TRBJ2-7,-,-,TGTGCCAGCTCACAGGGGGAAACCTACGAGCAGTACTTC,CASSQGETYEQYF
TRBV7-3,TRBJ2-6,TRBD1,-,TGTGCCAGCAGCTCTTCAGGGGGCGCTGGGGCCAACGTCCTGACTTTC,CASSSSGGAGANVLTF
TRBV15,TRBJ2-7,-,-,TGTGCCACCAGCAGAGATTTGCGGGCAACTTCCTACGAGCAGTACTTC,CATSRDLRATSYEQYF
TRBV7-9,TRBJ1-1,TRBD1,once,TGTGCCAGCAGCTTGACAGGGAGGACTGAAGCTTTCTTT,CASSLTGRTEAFF
TRBV28,TRBJ2-7,TRBD2,-,TGTGCCAGCAGTTTGTGGCTAGCGGACTACGAGCAGTACTTC,CASSLWLADYEQYF
TRBV7-2,TRBJ1-2,TRBD1,-,TGTGCCAGCAGCTTCAGGACAGGGGAGGGCTACACCTTC,CASSFRTGEGYTF
TRBV2,TRBJ1-1,TRBD1,-,TGTGCCAGCGGACGATACAGGGGGACTGAAGCTTTCTTT,CASGRYRGTEAFF
TRBV4-3,TRBJ2-7,TRBD2,-,TGCGCCAGCAGCCGAAAGCTGGCGGGAGGGTGGTACGAGCAGTACTTC,CASSRKLAGGWYEQYF
TRBV5-1,TRBJ2-6,-,-,TGCGCCAGCAGCACCCAGCGCTCTGGGGCCAACGTCCTGACTTTC,CASSTQRSGANVLTF
TRBV19,TRBJ2-3,-,once,TGTGCCAGTAGTATCCCAGGGCGCACAGATACGCAGTATTTT,CASSIPGRTDTQYF
TRBV4-3,TRBJ1-4,-,once,TGCGCCAGCAGCCCCCCGGGGGGTGAAAAACTGTTTTTT,CASSPPGGEKLFF
TRBV28,TRBJ1-2,-,-,TGTGCCAGCATCAAACTGGGACTCTATGGCTACACCTTC,CASIKLGLYGYTF
TRBV9,TRBJ2-2,TRBD1,-,TGTGCCAGCAGCGTAGAAGACCGGATGGACAGGGGAAACACCGGGGAGCTGTTTTTT,CASSVEDRMDRGNTGELFF
TRBV12-5,TRBJ2-7,-,-,TGTGCTAGTGGTTTGTACCTGTCCGAACCCTACGGGCAGTACTTC,CASGLYLSEPYGQYF
TRBV18,TRBJ2-3,TRBD2,-,TGTGCCAGCTCACCTCCAGGACTAGCGGGAAGCACAGATACGCAGTATTTT,CASSPPGLAGSTDTQYF
TRBV10-3,TRBJ1-2,-,-,TGTGCCATCAGTGAAAGTCCCGGGCAGGGCTATGGCTACACCTTC,CAISESPGQGYGYTF
TRBV28,TRBJ1-2,-,-,TGTGCCAGCAGTTTAATCCCTGCCCTGTCGGTCCTCGGCTACACCTTC,CASSLIPALSVLGYTF